This is a list of T cell receptor beta chains from one sample in a study of T cell responses to AZD1222 COVID-19 vaccine. Clones were sequenced by immunoSEQ multiplex PCR, and TCRdb holds only the in-frame ones, with some missing. The table lists around 79,000 clones, 87% of them singletons. The material sequenced was peripheral blood, taken on day 0 of AZD1222 vaccination. These receptors were collected from an adult in good health. Each CDR3 is given with its conserved first and last residue. The D gene is left open where the match is weak. For some rows the clone size is stated as once, few or many, or as a class when expanded; others skip it.

>TRBJ2-3|TRBV6-6|.|.
TGTGCCAGCACCCCCTTTGCAGATACGCAGTATTTT
CASTPFADTQYF
>TRBJ1-3|TRBV18|.|.
TGTGCCAGCTCACCTAGTAACACCATATATTTT
CASSPSNTIYF
>TRBJ2-1|TRBV7-9|.|.
TGTGCCAGCAGCTCAGGGGGACTAGGCTACAATGAGCAGTTCTTC
CASSSGGLGYNEQFF
>TRBJ1-3|TRBV18|.|.
TGTGCCAGCTCACCCTACGGCTCTGGAAACACCATATATTTT
CASSPYGSGNTIYF
>TRBJ2-2|TRBV3-1/TRBV3-2|.|.
TGTGCCAGCAGCCAAGGGACTAAGGGGGGGGAGCTGTTTTTT
CASSQGTKGGELFF
>TRBJ1-3|TRBV5-1|.|.
TGCGCCAGCAGTTCGTCCTACTTGGGAAACACCATATATTTT
CASSSSYLGNTIYF
>TRBJ2-1|TRBV5-1|TRBD2|once
TGCGCCAGCAGCCCAGGGCTAGCGGAAGCCTTCTCCTACAATGAGCAGTTCTTC
CASSPGLAEAFSYNEQFF
>TRBJ1-4|TRBV5-5|TRBD1|.
TGTGCCAGCAGCCCGCGGCCGGGACAGGGGGCTTCAACTAATGAAAAACTGTTTTTT
CASSPRPGQGASTNEKLFF
>TRBJ1-1|TRBV11-2|.|.
TGTGCCAGCAAGGTCCCCCACGGACAGTACACTGAAGCTTTCTTT
CASKVPHGQYTEAFF
>TRBJ1-3|TRBV19|.|.
TGTGCCACCACGAAACGGGGAGACTTCTCTGGAAACACCATATATTTT
CATTKRGDFSGNTIYF
>TRBJ1-5|TRBV30|TRBD1|.
TGTGCCTGGAGTACAGGGGGCAATCAGCCCCAGCATTTT
CAWSTGGNQPQHF
>TRBJ1-4|TRBV6-5|.|.
TGTGCCAGCAGTTACGAGGGAGCAACTAATGAAAAACTGTTTTTT
CASSYEGATNEKLFF
>TRBJ2-5|TRBV15|.|.
TGTGCCACCAGCAGAAGACAGAACCAAGAGACCCAGTACTTC
CATSRRQNQETQYF
>TRBJ1-2|TRBV18|.|.
TGTGCCAGCTCACCATATGACAGTTCTAACTATGGCTACACCTTC
CASSPYDSSNYGYTF
>TRBJ1-2|TRBV11-3|.|.
TGTGCCAGCAGCTTAGTCTGGGAAAGAGCCTATGGCTACACCTTC
CASSLVWERAYGYTF
>TRBJ1-6|TRBV10-1|TRBD1|.
TGCGCCAGCAGTTGGGACAGGGATTCACCCCTCCACTTT
CASSWDRDSPLHF
>TRBJ2-3|TRBV7-3|.|.
TGTGCCAGCAGCTCCGGAGACAGCACAGATACGCAGTATTTT
CASSSGDSTDTQYF
>TRBJ1-1|TRBV12-5|.|.
TGTGCTAGTGTTCTGGGACATTGGAACACTGAAGCTTTCTTT
CASVLGHWNTEAFF
>TRBJ1-5|TRBV6-5|.|.
TGTGCCAGCTCCAGGCGCAATCAGCCCCAGCATTTT
CASSRRNQPQHF
>TRBJ1-2|TRBV29-1|.|.
TGCAGCGTTGAAGTCACAGGGAGCCAGCTTGGCTACACCTTC
CSVEVTGSQLGYTF
>TRBJ1-5|TRBV21-1|.|.
TGTGCCAGCAGCAAAGTGGGGGGCTATAGCAATCAGCCCCAGCATTTT
CASSKVGGYSNQPQHF
>TRBJ1-1|TRBV11-2|.|.
TGTGCCAGCAGCTTCAGGGAGGACACTGAAGCTTTCTTT
CASSFREDTEAFF
>TRBJ2-2|TRBV19|TRBD2|.
TGTGCCAGTAGTATCCCCCGCGGGAGGGCCCTAACCGGGGAGCTGTTTTTT
CASSIPRGRALTGELFF
>TRBJ2-2|TRBV4-2|TRBD2|.
TGTGCCAGCAGCCAAGATCATGGGGGACTAGCGGGAAACACCGGGGAGCTGTTTTTT
CASSQDHGGLAGNTGELFF
>TRBJ1-2|TRBV11-1|TRBD1|once
TGTGCCAGCAGCCAAGGGTCAGGGACAGCTAACTATGGCTACACCTTC
CASSQGSGTANYGYTF
>TRBJ2-7|TRBV4-1|.|.
TGCGCCAGCAGCCAGGCCCCGGTAGGGAGCCCAAGCTCCTACGAGCAGTACTTC
CASSQAPVGSPSSYEQYF
>TRBJ2-7|TRBV27|.|.
TGTGCCAGCAGTCCAAGACGGGATGTGCTAAGCGAGCAGTACTTC
CASSPRRDVLSEQYF
>TRBJ2-7|TRBV25-1|.|.
TGTGCCAGCAGTGAATATGGGGGGGGCGACTCCTACGAGCAGTACTTC
CASSEYGGGDSYEQYF
>TRBJ2-1|TRBV10-3|TRBD2|.
TGTGCCATCAGTCCTAGCGGTCATCGCAATGAGCAGTTCTTC
CAISPSGHRNEQFF
>TRBJ1-5|TRBV5-8|.|.
TGTGCCAGCAGCCCCCTTTCAGGGGTCCTCAATCAGCCCCAGCATTTT
CASSPLSGVLNQPQHF
>TRBJ1-5|TRBV27|.|.
TGTGCCAGCAGACTCCGAGGGGGAGGACAGCCCCAGCATTTT
CASRLRGGGQPQHF
>TRBJ1-5|TRBV7-8|TRBD1|.
TGTGCCAGCAGCTCCTGGACAGGGACCGGCAATCAGCCCCAGCATTTT
CASSSWTGTGNQPQHF
>TRBJ1-4|TRBV6-5|.|.
TGTGCCAGCAGGAGGGTCACTAATGAAAAACTGTTTTTT
CASRRVTNEKLFF
>TRBJ1-2|TRBV10-3|.|.
TGTGCCATCAGTCTGGGGGCGGACTATGGCTACACCTTC
CAISLGADYGYTF
>TRBJ2-1|TRBV15|.|.
TGTGCCACCAGCAGAGATCTAGGGGCTATTGCTGAGCAGTTCTTC
CATSRDLGAIAEQFF
>TRBJ2-3|TRBV9|.|.
TGTGCCAGCAGCTCCCAGCCGGGCACAGATACGCAGTATTTT
CASSSQPGTDTQYF
>TRBJ1-1|TRBV6-5|TRBD1|.
TGTGCCAGCAGTTACACCCGGACAGGGCGCACTGAAGCTTTCTTT
CASSYTRTGRTEAFF
>TRBJ2-1|TRBV3-1/TRBV3-2|TRBD2|.
TGTGCCAGCAGCCGGAACCTACTAGCGGGAGGGAAGAATGAGCAGTTCTTC
CASSRNLLAGGKNEQFF
>TRBJ1-4|TRBV3-1/TRBV3-2|.|.
TGTGCCAGCAGCCTATCAACTAATGAAAAACTGTTTTTT
CASSLSTNEKLFF
>TRBJ2-5|TRBV27|.|.
TGTGCCAGCAGTTCAGAGACCCAGTACTTC
CASSSETQYF
>TRBJ1-2|TRBV29-1|.|once
TGCAGCGTTGAACAGAACTATGGCTACACCTTC
CSVEQNYGYTF
>TRBJ1-4|TRBV6-5|TRBD1|.
TGTGCCAGCAGGAAGGGACAGCGCAATGAAAAACTGTTTTTT
CASRKGQRNEKLFF
>TRBJ2-3|TRBV7-3|TRBD2|.
TGTGCCAGCAGCTTAACCCTTAGCGGGCTAAGCACAGATACGCAGTATTTT
CASSLTLSGLSTDTQYF
>TRBJ1-4|TRBV29-1|.|.
TGCAGCGTTGGGGGGCAGGGGAATGAAAAACTGTTTTTT
CSVGGQGNEKLFF
>TRBJ2-6|TRBV5-4|.|.
TGTGCCAGCAGCTTGGGTGGGGTTACTGGGGCCAACGTCCTGACTTTC
CASSLGGVTGANVLTF
>TRBJ1-2|TRBV11-2|.|.
TGTGCCAGCAGCTCCCAGACGGCCTTCTATGGCTACACCTTC
CASSSQTAFYGYTF
>TRBJ1-1|TRBV12-3/TRBV12-4|.|once
TGTGCCAGCCGTAAAGTGGCAGACACTGAAGCTTTCTTT
CASRKVADTEAFF
>TRBJ2-3|TRBV6-2/TRBV6-3|.|.
TGTGCCAGCAGCCCTGGATTGGGGAGAGCCACAGATACGCAGTATTTT
CASSPGLGRATDTQYF
>TRBJ1-2|TRBV19|.|many
TGTGCCAGTAGCATAGACGCCGGGCTCAGGGCCAGCTATGGCTACACCTTC
CASSIDAGLRASYGYTF
>TRBJ1-1|TRBV9|TRBD1|.
TGTGCCAGCAGCCCCAGGGGGGTGGTTGGCCTTGAAGCTTTCTTT
CASSPRGVVGLEAFF
>TRBJ2-1|TRBV3-1/TRBV3-2|.|.
TGTGCCAGCAGCCAGTACGGGAGTTACAATGAGCAGTTCTTC
CASSQYGSYNEQFF
>TRBJ1-3|TRBV4-1|.|.
TGCGCCAGCAGAACGACAGGAAGCTCTGGAAACACCATATATTTT
CASRTTGSSGNTIYF
>TRBJ2-3|TRBV2|TRBD2|.
TGTGCCAGCTCCCCAACTAGCGGTAGCACAGATACGCAGTATTTT
CASSPTSGSTDTQYF